This TCR beta chain was retrieved from a study of cytomegalovirus exposure and HLA in healthy donors. Overall study findings and caveats: Some V segments could not be told apart, so they were left out, TRBV6-2 and TRBV6-3 among them.

On this clone: Its specificity is unknown.

Amplification used 60 Vbeta primers and 13 Jbeta primers. Profiling relied on immunoSEQ multiplex PCR, and the TCRdb table lists in-frame clones only, not all of them. This table has over 150,000 clones, around 79% appearing once. This CDR3 is 14 amino acids long. Deletions cut 8 bases from V and 2 bases from J, with 14 bases between. The germline gives CDR1 MNHEY, CDR2 SVGAGI. The clonotype comes from a middle-aged woman in good health and CMV-seropositive. Sequencing was carried out using PBMCs. The rearrangement joins TRBV6-5 to TRBJ2-3; TRBD2 is a possible D gene (6 bases). The CDR3 reads CASSPGLVTDTQYF. Written as DNA, the CDR3 is TGTGCCAGCTCCCCGGGACTCGTCACAGATACGCAGTATTTT.